This is a list of T cell receptor beta chains from one sample in a study of cytotoxic CD8 clonotypes in ibrutinib-treated CLL. The data were produced by immunoSEQ multiplex PCR, yet TCRdb's version contains in-frame clones alone and is incomplete. The repertoire has 300,000 to 400,000 clones, about 64% of them found once; the top ten carry roughly 6.3%. This specimen consisted of PBMCs, obtained after 36 months of ibrutinib treatment. All receptors derive from a human donor with chronic lymphocytic leukemia. The CDR3 runs from the conserved cysteine through the conserved F or W. D genes are given only for firm matches. Size is omitted from some rows. Given values are once, few, many or a class for expanded clones.

d_call	clone_size	v_call	j_call	cdr3_aa	cdr3_nt
TRBD2	.	TRBV10-3	TRBJ2-7	CAISTSASSYEQYF	TGTGCCATCAGTACTAGCGCTAGCTCCTACGAGCAGTACTTC
.	.	TRBV19	TRBJ2-7	CASKARGADEQYF	TGTGCCAGTAAGGCAAGGGGCGCGGACGAGCAGTACTTC
.	few	TRBV29-1	TRBJ2-7	CSVFEGLNYEQYF	TGCAGCGTATTTGAGGGACTCAACTACGAGCAGTACTTC
.	few	TRBV18	TRBJ1-1	CASSPRGLNTEAFF	TGTGCCAGCTCACCACGGGGACTGAACACTGAAGCTTTCTTT
.	.	TRBV6-6	TRBJ1-2	CASSYRGFNYGYTF	TGTGCCAGCAGTTACAGGGGATTTAACTATGGCTACACCTTC
.	.	TRBV28	TRBJ2-7	CASTSPGRLYEQYF	TGTGCCAGCACTTCCCCGGGGCGGCTCTACGAGCAGTACTTC
TRBD2	once	TRBV7-8	TRBJ2-1	CASSLATPGLGTPRYNEQFF	TGTGCCAGCAGCTTAGCGACTCCGGGACTAGGAACGCCCCGCTACAATGAGCAGTTCTTC
.	.	TRBV11-2	TRBJ2-7	CASSLDPGPGDEQYF	TGTGCCAGCAGCTTAGATCCGGGCCCTGGGGACGAGCAGTACTTC
TRBD2	few	TRBV28	TRBJ2-1	CASSVGLSGIYNEQFF	TGTGCCAGCAGTGTGGGACTAAGCGGGATATACAATGAGCAGTTCTTC
TRBD1	.	TRBV18	TRBJ1-1	CASSPGQGRTEAFF	TGTGCCAGCTCACCGGGACAGGGGCGCACTGAAGCTTTCTTT
.	.	TRBV7-8	TRBJ2-2	CASSLALYTGELFF	TGTGCCAGCAGCTTAGCTCTTTACACCGGGGAGCTGTTTTTT